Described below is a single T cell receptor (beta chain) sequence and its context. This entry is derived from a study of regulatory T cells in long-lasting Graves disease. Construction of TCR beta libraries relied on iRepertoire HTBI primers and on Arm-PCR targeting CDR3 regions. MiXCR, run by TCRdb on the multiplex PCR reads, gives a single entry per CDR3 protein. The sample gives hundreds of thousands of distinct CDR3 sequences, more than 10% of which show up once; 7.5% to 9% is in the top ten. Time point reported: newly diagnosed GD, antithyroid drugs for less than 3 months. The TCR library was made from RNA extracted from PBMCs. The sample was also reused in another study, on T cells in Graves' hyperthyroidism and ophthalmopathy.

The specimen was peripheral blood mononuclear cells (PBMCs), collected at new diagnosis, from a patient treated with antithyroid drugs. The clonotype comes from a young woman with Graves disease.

DNA for the CDR3: TGTGCCAGCAGTGATTCCGACAGACTAGCGGCCCGGGATGAGCAGTTCTTC. Amino acid sequence: CASSDSDRLAARDEQFF. This sequence joins TRBV6-2 or TRBV6-3 and TRBJ2-1, with TRBD2 matching 9 bases. Germline V lookup: CDR1 MNHEY, CDR2 SVGEGT. This CDR3 is built from 17 residues. V lost 5 bases and J lost 8; bases outside the gene matches: 16.